These 32 T cell receptor beta chains share one sample of origin, sequenced in a study of Ad26.COV2.S vaccination and SARS-CoV-2 variants. Produced via immunoSEQ multiplex PCR; TCRdb's table is partial and in-frame only. This sample has about 480,000 clones, with approximately 88% found just once. Treatment: 15 to 20 received Ad26.COV2.S at low or high dose, single or two shots; roughly 5 received placebo; per-sample allocation not given. Specimen acquisition occurred on day 63 following the initial vaccine or placebo injection. The sample here was peripheral blood, taken in a trial of Ad26.COV2.S vaccine versus placebo. The source of these receptors is a person between 18 and 60 years old who received the Ad26.COV2.S COVID-19 vaccine or a placebo.

The V gene is TRBV6-4, the J gene TRBJ1-5; no definite D call. This CDR3 has 15 residues. V lost 8 bases, J lost 1 base, and 15 bases lay in between. Germline V gene data show CDR1 as MRHNA and CDR2 as SNTAGT. This chain's CDR3 is CASGEEMGSNQPQHF. Written as DNA, the CDR3 is TGTGCCAGCGGGGAGGAGATGGGAAGCAATCAGCCCCAGCATTTT.

The gene calls are TRBV7-2 and TRBJ1-4, with 7 bases aligning to TRBD1. This CDR3 region has 16 residues. The V gene end was trimmed by 8 bases and the J gene end by 7 bases; junction bases not matched to a gene: 16. Germline V gene sequence: CDR1 SGHTA, CDR2 FQGNSA. The CDR3, as DNA: TGTGCCAGCTCTTTCCAGCCCGGGACAGTAAGTGAAAAACTGTTTTTT. This codes for CASSFQPGTVSEKLFF.

The J gene is TRBJ1-1, the V gene TRBV12-5; no clear D. The ends were cut back, 0 bases at V and 3 bases at J, with 11 bases in the middle. The CDR3 loop spans 15 amino acids. Germline V gene sequence: CDR1 LGHNT, CDR2 FRNRAP. DNA for the CDR3: TGTGCTAGTGGTTTGGTATTGATGGATCACACTGAAGCTTTCTTT. Residues: CASGLVLMDHTEAFF.

This clone has only a few counts. V is TRBV18 and J is TRBJ2-5; the match to TRBD1 covers 8 bases. Germline CDR1 is KGHSH and CDR2 is LQKENI. The trim removed 5 bases at V and 1 base at J, leaving 3 bases unmatched. The CDR3 length is 14 residues. The CDR3 protein is CASSVTGGQETQYF. The CDR3 DNA is TGTGCCAGCTCAGTAACAGGGGGCCAAGAGACCCAGTACTTC.

The V call is TRBV30, the J call TRBJ1-6; perhaps TRBD1 as D (5 bases). Germline CDR1 GTSNPN, CDR2 SVGIG (reference sequence). This CDR3 has 15 amino acids. V was trimmed by 2 bases and J by 14 bases, leaving 22 bases between them. The CDR3: CAWSSNRGVLRTLHF. For the CDR3, the DNA is TGTGCCTGGAGTTCGAACCGGGGCGTCTTACGAACCCTCCACTTT.

This chain uses TRBV19 with TRBJ1-1; TRBD1 aligns across 9 bases. CDR1 and CDR2 (germline): LNHDA, SQIVND (reference sequence). This CDR3 is built from 16 residues. V lost 5 bases, J lost 5 bases, and 12 bases stayed unmatched. As DNA, the CDR3 is TGTGCCAGTAGTCCAGGAGACAGGGGGGGATATACTGAAGCTTTCTTT. It translates to CASSPGDRGGYTEAFF.

This sequence joins TRBV7-2 and TRBJ1-6; perhaps TRBD1 as D (6 bases). Per the germline V gene, CDR1 is SGHTA and CDR2 is FQGNSA. V lost 7 bases and J 9 bases, leaving 19 bases between the germline ends. CDR3 length equals 15 residues. The CDR3 DNA follows: TGTGCCAGCACCTCTGTTCCAGGGGCGGGTTCACCCCTCCACTTT. Translating it yields CASTSVPGAGSPLHF.

A single count supports this clone. The rearrangement joins TRBV19 to TRBJ2-7; 10 bases are shared with TRBD2. With 3 bases clipped from V and 5 bases from J, the junction kept 7 bases outside the gene matches. CDR3 length: 15 amino acids. Germline V gene data show CDR1 as LNHDA and CDR2 as SQIVND (reference sequence). DNA of the CDR3: TGTGCCAGTAGTATCTTCCTAGCGGGAGTGGACGAGCAGTACTTC. Its protein product is CASSIFLAGVDEQYF.

V gene TRBV27 combines with J gene TRBJ1-2, with D maybe TRBD1 (5 bases). The CDR3 is 15 residues long. Trimming took off 4 bases at V and 0 bases at J, with 12 bases between the two ends. Germline CDR1 reads MNHEY; CDR2 reads SMNVEV (reference sequence). The CDR3 nucleotides are TGTGCCAGCAGTTCGGGGGGAAGGCCTAACTATGGCTACACCTTC. Its protein product is CASSSGGRPNYGYTF.

The genes are TRBV7-2 and TRBJ2-7; TRBD2 matches at 7 bases. V lost 1 base and J lost 3; bases outside the gene matches: 6. The CDR3 is made up of 15 amino acids. CDR1 and CDR2 from the germline V gene are SGHTA and FQGNSA. CDR3 loop: CASSLGLAANYEQYF. The CDR3 DNA sequence: TGTGCCAGCAGCTTAGGGCTAGCGGCGAACTACGAGCAGTACTTC.

V is TRBV4-1 and J is TRBJ2-1, with D possibly being TRBD1 (6 bases). This CDR3 comprises 14 residues. The germline V gene has CDR1 MGHRA and CDR2 YSYEKL. V was cut by 4 bases and J by 0 bases, with 7 bases left in between. The CDR3, as DNA: TGCGCCAGCAGCCTAGGGGGCTCCTACAATGAGCAGTTCTTC. Translated: CASSLGGSYNEQFF.

The chain has TRBV6-5 and TRBJ2-7, with D unclear. The CDR3 extends over 14 amino acids. Trimming took off 6 bases at V and 2 bases at J, with 14 bases between the two ends. Germline loops: CDR1 MNHEY, CDR2 SVGAGI. CDR3 in DNA: TGTGCCAGCAGCGAGGTCTTGGGGACCTACGAGCAGTACTTC. Translating it yields CASSEVLGTYEQYF.

The chain links TRBV7-8 to TRBJ2-5; perhaps D is TRBD1 or TRBD2 (5 bases each). Trimming removed 2 bases from V and 4 bases from J, with 17 bases in between. This CDR3 region has 16 residues. Per germline, CDR1 SGHVS and CDR2 FQNEAQ. For the CDR3, the DNA is TGTGCCAGCAGCTTATCAAGGCGACCAGGGAGAGAGACCCAGTACTTC. Protein product: CASSLSRRPGRETQYF.

This chain links TRBV5-1 with TRBJ2-2, with D maybe TRBD1 (5 bases). From germline, CDR1 is SGHRS and CDR2 YFSETQ. Trimming took off 1 base at V and 0 bases at J, with 10 bases between the two ends. The CDR3 sequence is 16 residues long. The CDR3 DNA follows: TGCGCCAGCAGCTTGATGACAGCCGCGAACACCGGGGAGCTGTTTTTT. Its protein product is CASSLMTAANTGELFF.

V usage is TRBV5-1 and J usage is TRBJ2-5, with D unclear. CDR1 SGHRS and CDR2 YFSETQ come from the germline V gene. The CDR3 is 15 residues long. The germline V and J ends were trimmed by 0 bases and 0 bases, with 9 bases remaining between them. CDR3 sequence reads: CASSLEGLDQETQYF. For the CDR3, the DNA is TGCGCCAGCAGCTTGGAAGGATTGGACCAAGAGACCCAGTACTTC. The full variable domain, in which reference TRBV5-1 and TRBJ2-5 provide the parts outside the CDR3, is KAGVTQTPRYLIKTRGQQVTLSCSPISGHRSVSWYQQTPGQGLQFLFEYFSETQRNKGNFPGRFSGRQFSNSRSEMNVSTLELGDSALYLCASSLEGLDQETQYFGPGTRLLVL.

The V call is TRBV9, the J call TRBJ1-5; D is possibly TRBD1 (5 bases). The V end was cut by 0 bases, the J end by 5 bases, with 9 bases between. This CDR3 contains 14 residues. Germline V gives CDR1 SGDLS, CDR2 YYNGEE. The CDR3 DNA reads TGTGCCAGCAGCGTAGCTACGGGGGATCAGCCCCAGCATTTT. Protein sequence: CASSVATGDQPQHF.

The chain uses TRBV3-1 (or the pseudogene TRBV3-2) and TRBJ1-4; 10 positions match TRBD1. Germline V gene data show CDR1 as LGHDT and CDR2 as YNNKEL (reference sequence). The CDR3 is made up of 13 amino acids. Trimming removed 4 bases from V and 11 bases from J; junction bases left unmatched: 4. For the CDR3, the DNA is TGTGCCAGCAGCCTGGGACAGGGGATGAAACTGTTTTTT. Translating gives CASSLGQGMKLFF.

The chain recombines TRBV3-1 (or the pseudogene TRBV3-2) with TRBJ1-2; a weak D match, TRBD1 (5 bases). The germline V gene encodes CDR1 LGHDT and CDR2 YNNKEL (reference sequence). V was cut by 1 base and J by 4 bases, with 13 bases left in between. The CDR3 spans 15 residues. The CDR3 DNA reads as TGTGCCAGCAGCCAAGGGGGCCGACGGACCTATGGCTACACCTTC. Protein product: CASSQGGRRTYGYTF.

This clone was counted between two and nine times. Just one base apart from a much larger clone, this may be a read error. In the same sample, other DNA sequences code for this CDR3. The rearrangement joins TRBV2 to TRBJ2-3, with TRBD2 identical over 7 bases. In germline, CDR1 is SNHLY, CDR2 FYNNEI. Trimming at V came to 5 bases and at J to 1 base, leaving 0 bases not matched to a gene. The CDR3 is 13 residues long. This CDR3 is CASSLAGTDTQYF. CDR3 bases: TGTGCCAGCAGTCTAGCGGGCACAGATACGCAGTATTTT.

This sequence joins TRBV10-3 and TRBJ2-6; 10 nucleotides line up with TRBD1. The germline CDR1 and CDR2 sequences are ENHRY and SYGVKD. V lost 11 bases, J lost 2 bases, and 6 bases stayed unmatched. The CDR3 contains 15 residues. CDR3 loop: CASRQGAPGANVLTF. The CDR3 DNA reads as TGTGCCTCGCGACAGGGGGCGCCTGGGGCCAACGTCCTGACTTTC.

The chain joins TRBV11-2 to TRBJ2-1; 7 nucleotides line up with TRBD2. The V and J ends lost 3 bases and 5 bases, in that order; junction bases with no gene match: 4. Germline loops: CDR1 SGHAT, CDR2 FQNNGV. The CDR3 is made up of 14 amino acids. In DNA form, the CDR3 reads TGTGCCAGCAGCTTGGGGGGGTCCCACAATGAGCAGTTCTTC. Amino acids: CASSLGGSHNEQFF.

V and J are TRBV5-1 and TRBJ2-7, with D maybe TRBD2 (7 bases). There are 14 residues in the CDR3. In germline, CDR1 is SGHRS, CDR2 YFSETQ. V dropped 4 bases and J dropped 0 bases, with 11 bases sitting between them. The CDR3 sequence: CASSRGAASYEQYF. The CDR3 DNA is TGCGCCAGCAGCCGGGGGGCTGCCTCCTACGAGCAGTACTTC.

The chain employs TRBV28 and TRBJ2-7; unclear D gene. Trimming shortened V by 6 bases and J by 5 bases, and 14 bases separated the two germline ends. Germline V CDR1 and CDR2: MDHEN, SYDVKM. The CDR3 is 13 residues long. CDR3 in amino acids: CASSDHPRDEQYF. Written as DNA, the CDR3 is TGTGCCAGCAGCGATCACCCCCGGGACGAGCAGTACTTC.

V and J are TRBV30 and TRBJ1-3; D possibly corresponds to TRBD1 (5 bases). V lost 5 bases and J 4 bases, leaving 21 bases between the germline ends. The CDR3 is 16 amino acids. Germline loops: CDR1 GTSNPN, CDR2 SVGIG (reference sequence). CDR3 sequence: CAWGPGGGATGNTIYF. Written as DNA, the CDR3 is TGTGCCTGGGGACCCGGAGGAGGGGCGACCGGAAACACCATATATTTT.

V usage is TRBV6-5 and J usage is TRBJ1-1; the D is unclear. The CDR3 is made up of 12 amino acids. Germline lookup yields CDR1 MNHEY and CDR2 SVGAGI. Between the trimmed V and J ends, which lost 6 bases and 3 bases, there was a span of 8 bases. Here the CDR3 reads CASRRPHTEAFF. DNA for the CDR3: TGTGCCAGCAGAAGACCACACACTGAAGCTTTCTTT.

CDR3 sequence reads: CASSLGLAAVYNEQFF. CDR3 DNA: TGCGCCAGCAGCTTGGGACTAGCGGCTGTCTACAATGAGCAGTTCTTC. The chain employs TRBV5-1 and TRBJ2-1; 9 positions match TRBD2. Germline assignment: CDR1 SGHRS and CDR2 YFSETQ. The CDR3 is 16 residues long. With 0 bases clipped from V and 3 bases from J, the junction kept 4 bases outside the gene matches.

This clone was seen only once. This rearrangement joins TRBV5-1 to TRBJ1-1; 9 nucleotides line up with TRBD1. This CDR3 contains 13 residues. Germline CDR1 and CDR2: SGHRS and YFSETQ. Trimming at V came to 4 bases and at J to 4 bases, leaving 2 bases not matched to a gene. CDR3 sequence (DNA): TGCGCCAGCAGCGCGGACAGGGGCACTGAAGCTTTCTTT. Its translation: CASSADRGTEAFF.

The chain joins TRBV14 to TRBJ2-4, with unresolved D. Trimming took 4 bases from V and 5 from J, leaving 6 bases between them. Germline values: CDR1 SGHDN, CDR2 FVKESK. The CDR3 length is 12 residues. DNA for the CDR3: TGTGCCAGCAGCCTTTCGCAAAACATTCAGTACTTC. As protein: CASSLSQNIQYF.

The chain couples TRBV9 to TRBJ1-1, with D possibly TRBD1 on 5 matching bases. The CDR3 spans 14 residues. Germline assignment: CDR1 SGDLS and CDR2 YYNGEE. V lost 5 bases, J lost 0 bases, and 11 bases lay in between. CDR3 sequence reads: CASRAGTLNTEAFF. CDR3 in DNA: TGTGCCAGCAGAGCCGGGACCTTGAACACTGAAGCTTTCTTT.

V is TRBV19 and J is TRBJ1-4; D is ambiguous. This CDR3 contains 13 residues. With 4 bases removed from V and 7 bases from J, the gap between germline ends came to 10 bases. Germline CDR1 LNHDA, CDR2 SQIVND (reference sequence). CDR3 sequence: CASSNPFPEKLFF. The CDR3 nucleotides are TGTGCCAGTAGTAACCCCTTTCCTGAAAAACTGTTTTTT.

The chain couples TRBV29-1 to TRBJ1-2, with 9 bases matching TRBD1. CDR1 and CDR2 (germline): SQVTM, ANQGSEA. V shed 3 bases and J 7 bases; nucleotides not matched to a gene: 9. The CDR3 totals 14 residues. The CDR3 sequence is CSVDHRQGVGGYTF. The CDR3 DNA follows: TGCAGCGTTGACCATAGACAGGGGGTTGGTGGCTACACCTTC.

The gene calls are TRBV5-4 and TRBJ2-2, with TRBD2 matching over 7 bases. V shed 0 bases, J shed 5 bases, and the junction held 7 bases outside the gene matches. CDR3 length: 16 amino acids. Germline V gives CDR1 SGHNT, CDR2 YYREEE (reference sequence). CDR3 in DNA: TGTGCCAGCAGCTTGGCGAGGGGTAGCGGGACCGGGGAGCTGTTTTTT. Encoded protein: CASSLARGSGTGELFF.